This T cell receptor beta chain emerged from a study of OX40 agonist ivuxolimab in advanced cancers. The length of the CDR3 is 13 residues. The ends were cut back, 0 bases at V and 3 bases at J, with 5 bases in the middle. Germline assignment: CDR1 MNHEY and CDR2 SVGAGI. Sequencing used immunoSEQ multiplex PCR; TCRdb keeps in-frame clones, though not all of them. This sample has more than 75,000 clones, with 70% to 90% found just once. The receptor was isolated from an adult with an advanced solid tumor such as melanoma, head and neck, liver or kidney cancer. The chain uses TRBV6-5 and TRBJ1-2; D gene uncertain. The sequencing used CD4+ or CD8+ T cells sorted from blood, collected in a trial of the OX40 agonist ivuxolimab. CDR3 sequence (DNA): TGTGCCAGCAGTTACTCCGGGGACTATGGCTACACCTTC. Its protein is CASSYSGDYGYTF.